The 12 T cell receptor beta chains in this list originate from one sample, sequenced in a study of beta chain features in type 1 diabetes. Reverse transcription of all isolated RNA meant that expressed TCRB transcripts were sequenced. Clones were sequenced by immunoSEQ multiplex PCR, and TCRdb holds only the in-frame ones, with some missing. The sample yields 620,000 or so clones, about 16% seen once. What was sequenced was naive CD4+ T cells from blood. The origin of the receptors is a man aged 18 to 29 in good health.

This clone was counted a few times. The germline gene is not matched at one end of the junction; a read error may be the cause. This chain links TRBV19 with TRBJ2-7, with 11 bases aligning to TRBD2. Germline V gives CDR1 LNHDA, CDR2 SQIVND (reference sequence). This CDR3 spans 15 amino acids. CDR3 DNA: TGTGCCAGTAGTAACCCCAGCGGACTAGCGGGCGAAATCAGGTTC. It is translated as CASSNPSGLAGEIRF.

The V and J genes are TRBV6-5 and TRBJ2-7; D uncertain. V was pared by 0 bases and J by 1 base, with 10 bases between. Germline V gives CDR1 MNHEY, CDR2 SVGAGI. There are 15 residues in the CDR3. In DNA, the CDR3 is TGTGCCAGCAGTTACTCGCACCAACTATCCTACGAGCAGTACTTC. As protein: CASSYSHQLSYEQYF.

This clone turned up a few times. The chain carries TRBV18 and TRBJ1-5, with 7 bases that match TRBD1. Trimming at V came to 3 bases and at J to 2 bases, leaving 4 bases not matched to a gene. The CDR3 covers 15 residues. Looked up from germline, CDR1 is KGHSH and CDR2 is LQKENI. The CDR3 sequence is CASSPSRGGNQPQHF. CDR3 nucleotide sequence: TGTGCCAGCTCACCGTCCAGGGGGGGCAATCAGCCCCAGCATTTT.

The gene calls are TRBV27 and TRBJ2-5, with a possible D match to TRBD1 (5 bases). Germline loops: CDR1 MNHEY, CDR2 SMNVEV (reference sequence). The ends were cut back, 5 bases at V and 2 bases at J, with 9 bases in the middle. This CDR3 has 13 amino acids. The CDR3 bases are TGTGCCAGCAGTCAGGGTGGGCAAGAGACCCAGTACTTC. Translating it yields CASSQGGQETQYF.

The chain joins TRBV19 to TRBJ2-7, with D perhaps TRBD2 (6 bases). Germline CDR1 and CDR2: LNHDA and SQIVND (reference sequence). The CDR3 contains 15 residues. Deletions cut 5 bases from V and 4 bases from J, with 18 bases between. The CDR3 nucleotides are TGTGCCAGTAGTCGGGACTCCATTATCCGATACGAGCAGTACTTC. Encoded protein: CASSRDSIIRYEQYF.

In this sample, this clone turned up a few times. The CDR3 bases are TGTGCCAGCAGCTTAGTCTCAGGGGTTCCCGGGGAGCTGTTTTTT. It is translated as CASSLVSGVPGELFF. The chain employs TRBV7-2 and TRBJ2-2, with D maybe TRBD1 (6 bases). The CDR3 has 15 amino acids. Per the germline V gene, CDR1 is SGHTA and CDR2 is FQGNSA. Trimming shortened V by 1 base and J by 6 bases, and 12 bases separated the two germline ends.

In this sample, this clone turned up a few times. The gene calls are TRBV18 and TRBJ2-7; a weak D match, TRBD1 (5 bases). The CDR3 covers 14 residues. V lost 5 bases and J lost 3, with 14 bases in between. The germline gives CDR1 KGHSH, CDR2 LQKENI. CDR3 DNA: TGTGCCAGCTCAGCCGGTCCAGGGCGCTACGAGCAGTACTTC. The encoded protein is CASSAGPGRYEQYF.

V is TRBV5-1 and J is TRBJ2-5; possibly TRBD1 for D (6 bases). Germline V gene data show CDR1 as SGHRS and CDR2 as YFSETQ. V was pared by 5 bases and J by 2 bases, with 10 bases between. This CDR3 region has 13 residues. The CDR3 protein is CASRATGQETQYF. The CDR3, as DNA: TGCGCCAGCAGAGCAACAGGGCAAGAGACCCAGTACTTC.

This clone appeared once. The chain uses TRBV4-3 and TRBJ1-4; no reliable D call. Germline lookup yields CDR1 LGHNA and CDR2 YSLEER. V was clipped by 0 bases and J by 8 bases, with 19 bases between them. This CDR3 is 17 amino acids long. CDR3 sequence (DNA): TGCGCCAGCAGCCAAGATAGGCCGGAGGCGCTGGGAGAAAAACTGTTTTTT. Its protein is CASSQDRPEALGEKLFF.

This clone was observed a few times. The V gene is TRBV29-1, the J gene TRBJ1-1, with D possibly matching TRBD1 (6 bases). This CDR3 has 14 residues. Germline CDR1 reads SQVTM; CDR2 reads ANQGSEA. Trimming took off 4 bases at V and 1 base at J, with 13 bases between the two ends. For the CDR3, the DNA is TGCAGCGTTGGCTGGAGGACAGAGAACACTGAAGCTTTCTTT. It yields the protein CSVGWRTENTEAFF.

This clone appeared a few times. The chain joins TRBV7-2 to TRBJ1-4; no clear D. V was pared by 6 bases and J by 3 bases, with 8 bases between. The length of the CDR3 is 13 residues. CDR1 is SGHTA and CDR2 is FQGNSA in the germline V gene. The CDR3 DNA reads TGTGCCAGCAGTCTCACCCCTAATGAAAAACTGTTTTTT. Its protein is CASSLTPNEKLFF.

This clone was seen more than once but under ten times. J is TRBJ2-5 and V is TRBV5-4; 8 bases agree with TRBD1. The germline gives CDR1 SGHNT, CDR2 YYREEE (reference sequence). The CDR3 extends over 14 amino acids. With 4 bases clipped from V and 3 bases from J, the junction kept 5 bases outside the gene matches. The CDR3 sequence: CASSTQGGEETQYF. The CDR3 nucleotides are TGTGCCAGCAGCACACAGGGGGGCGAAGAGACCCAGTACTTC.